Listed here are 28 T cell receptor beta chains from one sample, sequenced in a study of CXCR3-negative and CXCR3-positive naive CD8 T cells. Study-wide findings and caveats: CXCR3-positive naive cells had more hydrophobic TRB CDR3s than CXCR3-negative naive cells.

The antigens for these receptors are not known. TRB cDNA libraries were made by UMI-labeled 5' RACE. TCRdb reprocessed the 5' RACE reads; each CDR3 protein has one entry and no DNA is given. The record lists approximately 140,000 distinct CDR3 sequences, of which the ten most abundant hold about 0.28%. The sequenced material came from naive CXCR3+ CD8+ T cells from blood. Subset defined: CD45RO-CCR7+CD27+CD95- naive CD8+ T cells expressing CXCR3 (TNR3+). The receptor set was obtained from a human donor in good health. Some clones in this sample may be carry-over from other donors' samples.

This chain joins TRBV5-1 and TRBJ1-1. The CDR3 sequence is 12 residues long. Germline V gene data show CDR1 as SGHRS and CDR2 as YFSETQ. The CDR3 reads CASSLESTEAFF.

The gene calls are TRBV5-1 and TRBJ2-1. The CDR3 is 14 residues long. CDR1 SGHRS and CDR2 YFSETQ come from the germline V gene. The CDR3 reads CASSLAHGNNEQFF.

CDR3 sequence: CASSPSPGGTNSYEQYF. The chain recombines TRBV14 with TRBJ2-7; TCRdb returns TRBD1, unconfirmable since there is no DNA. The CDR3 is 17 residues long. Germline values: CDR1 SGHDN, CDR2 FVKESK. Together with reference TRBV14 and TRBJ2-7, the CDR3 gives the full variable domain: EAGVTQFPSHSVIEKGQTVTLRCDPISGHDNLYWYRRVMGKEIKFLLHFVKESKQDESGMPNNRFLAERTGGTYSTLKVQPAELEDSGVYFCASSPSPGGTNSYEQYFGPGTRLTVT.

This chain joins TRBV27 and TRBJ2-5; there is no DNA to check the TCRdb D call of TRBD2. In germline, CDR1 is MNHEY, CDR2 SMNVEV (reference sequence). This CDR3 contains 14 residues. This CDR3 reads CASSSLAGQETQYF.

This sequence joins TRBV20-1 and TRBJ2-5; TCRdb selects TRBD2, and the lack of DNA leaves this call unchecked. This CDR3 is 16 amino acids long. Germline values: CDR1 DFQATT, CDR2 SNEGSKA (reference sequence). The CDR3 loop is CSARDEGSGESETQYF.

The chain uses TRBV9 and TRBJ2-6. This CDR3 has 16 amino acids. Germline loops: CDR1 SGDLS, CDR2 YYNGEE. CDR3 sequence reads: CASSPHGQVGANVLTF.

The gene calls are TRBV14 and TRBJ2-5. This CDR3 spans 13 amino acids. Germline loops: CDR1 SGHDN, CDR2 FVKESK. CDR3: CASSQGGQETQYF.

J is TRBJ2-5 and V is TRBV28; TCRdb gives TRBD2 as the D gene, but with no DNA this cannot be confirmed. CDR3 length equals 15 residues. From germline, CDR1 is MDHEN and CDR2 SYDVKM. The CDR3 protein is CASSLLAGPQETQYF.

This chain connects TRBV4-1 to TRBJ2-2. This CDR3 is built from 13 residues. The germline gives CDR1 MGHRA, CDR2 YSYEKL. The CDR3: CASSQDSQGELFF.

The CDR3 here is CATQGGGNQPQHF. This chain uses TRBV10-3 with TRBJ1-5. Germline-derived CDR1 and CDR2 are ENHRY and SYGVKD. CDR3 length equals 13 residues.

This chain links TRBV5-1 with TRBJ1-6. CDR1 is SGHRS, CDR2 YFSETQ, per germline. This CDR3 contains 18 residues. This CDR3 reads CASSSPEAPLGGISPLHF.

This chain joins TRBV29-1 and TRBJ1-1. CDR1 and CDR2 (germline): SQVTM, ANQGSEA. CDR3 length: 14 residues. The CDR3 protein is CSVDPAEINTEAFF.

The chain recombines TRBV12-3 or TRBV12-4 with TRBJ2-7. This CDR3 contains 14 residues. CDR3 residues: CASTLSVGSYEQYF.

The J gene is TRBJ2-7, the V gene TRBV25-1; absent DNA, TCRdb's TRBD1 call cannot be checked. The CDR3 loop spans 14 amino acids. Per the germline V gene, CDR1 is MGHDK and CDR2 is SYGVNS. The CDR3 protein is CASSDNPRGYEQYF.

The chain employs TRBV29-1 and TRBJ2-5. Germline lookup yields CDR1 SQVTM and CDR2 ANQGSEA. This CDR3 has 14 residues. The CDR3 spells CSVESSHREETQYF.

This chain uses TRBV6-2 or TRBV6-3 with TRBJ2-7; TCRdb outputs TRBD1, but without DNA this stays unchecked. This CDR3 comprises 15 residues. Germline V lookup: CDR1 MNHEY, CDR2 SVGEGT. The CDR3 loop is CASSSSRTATYEQYF.

This rearrangement joins TRBV10-3 to TRBJ1-1. The CDR3 runs 14 residues. Germline-derived CDR1 and CDR2 are ENHRY and SYGVKD. CDR3 protein: CAISSSQMNTEAFF.

The chain couples TRBV10-3 to TRBJ2-1. Germline V gives CDR1 ENHRY, CDR2 SYGVKD. This CDR3 is built from 13 residues. This CDR3 reads CAISDQAYNEQFF.

The chain links TRBV12-3 or TRBV12-4 to TRBJ2-5; the TCRdb D gene call, TRBD1, has no DNA to confirm it. The CDR3 has 14 residues. This CDR3 reads CASSPSGMGETQYF.

V usage is TRBV7-7 and J usage is TRBJ2-7; the D call of TRBD2 rests on TCRdb alone, since no DNA is present to check it. The germline gives CDR1 SSHAT, CDR2 FNYEAQ (reference sequence). This CDR3 region has 13 residues. The chain's CDR3 is CASSSSWGDEQYF.

The chain recombines TRBV2 with TRBJ2-7; TCRdb calls TRBD1, which cannot be checked without DNA. Per germline, CDR1 SNHLY and CDR2 FYNNEI. This CDR3 contains 13 residues. This CDR3 is CASSQGRGYEQYF.

This chain connects TRBV5-5 to TRBJ2-7. CDR1 is SGHKS and CDR2 is YYEKEE in the germline V gene (reference sequence). The CDR3 covers 15 residues. CDR3 amino acids: CASSPSSAENYEQYF.

V usage is TRBV29-1 and J usage is TRBJ2-7. The CDR3 extends over 11 amino acids. Germline V lookup: CDR1 SQVTM, CDR2 ANQGSEA. This CDR3 reads CSVDEGYEQYF.

The chain links TRBV28 to TRBJ2-7; TCRdb's D call, TRBD1, is unchecked because there is no DNA. In germline, CDR1 is MDHEN, CDR2 SYDVKM. This CDR3 region has 11 residues. The CDR3 protein is CASDRGGEQYF.

The V call is TRBV29-1, the J call TRBJ2-7; TCRdb selects TRBD1, and the lack of DNA leaves this call unchecked. CDR3 length equals 13 residues. The V gene's germline CDR1 is SQVTM and CDR2 ANQGSEA. CDR3 region: CSVDRGESYEQYF.

The chain links TRBV29-1 to TRBJ1-2; TCRdb's D gene call, TRBD1, goes unchecked for lack of DNA. The CDR3 spans 15 residues. Germline V gene data show CDR1 as SQVTM and CDR2 as ANQGSEA. The CDR3 spells CSVEPPEDPDYGYTF.

The chain has TRBV5-1 and TRBJ2-1; with no DNA, the TCRdb D assignment of TRBD1 cannot be verified. Germline V gene data show CDR1 as SGHRS and CDR2 as YFSETQ. CDR3 length: 14 residues. The CDR3 region is CASRPWLRGDEQFF.

The chain is built from TRBV7-2 and TRBJ1-1. The CDR3 loop spans 14 amino acids. Germline CDR1 reads SGHTA; CDR2 reads FQGNSA. CDR3 loop: CASSSMEVNTEAFF. Together with reference TRBV7-2 and TRBJ1-1, the CDR3 gives the full variable domain: GAGVSQSPSNKVTEKGKDVELRCDPISGHTALYWYRQSLGQGLEFLIYFQGNSAPDKSGLPSDRFSAERTGGSVSTLTIQRTQQEDSAVYLCASSSMEVNTEAFFGQGTRLTVV.